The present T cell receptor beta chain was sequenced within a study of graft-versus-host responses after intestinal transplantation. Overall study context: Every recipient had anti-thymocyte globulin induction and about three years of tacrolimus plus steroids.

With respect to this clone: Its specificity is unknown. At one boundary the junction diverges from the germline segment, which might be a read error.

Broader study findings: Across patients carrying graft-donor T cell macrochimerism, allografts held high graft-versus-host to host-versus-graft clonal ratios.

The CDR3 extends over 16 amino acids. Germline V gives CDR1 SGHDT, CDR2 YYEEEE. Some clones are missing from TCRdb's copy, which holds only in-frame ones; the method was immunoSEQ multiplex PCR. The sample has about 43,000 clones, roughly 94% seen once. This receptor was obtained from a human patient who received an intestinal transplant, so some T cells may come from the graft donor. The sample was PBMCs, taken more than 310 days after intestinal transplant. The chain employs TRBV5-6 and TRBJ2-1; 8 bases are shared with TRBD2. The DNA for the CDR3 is TGTGCCAGCAGAGCCGGGGGGGCCAGCTCCTACAATGGGCAGTTCTTC. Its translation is CASRAGGASSYNGQFF.